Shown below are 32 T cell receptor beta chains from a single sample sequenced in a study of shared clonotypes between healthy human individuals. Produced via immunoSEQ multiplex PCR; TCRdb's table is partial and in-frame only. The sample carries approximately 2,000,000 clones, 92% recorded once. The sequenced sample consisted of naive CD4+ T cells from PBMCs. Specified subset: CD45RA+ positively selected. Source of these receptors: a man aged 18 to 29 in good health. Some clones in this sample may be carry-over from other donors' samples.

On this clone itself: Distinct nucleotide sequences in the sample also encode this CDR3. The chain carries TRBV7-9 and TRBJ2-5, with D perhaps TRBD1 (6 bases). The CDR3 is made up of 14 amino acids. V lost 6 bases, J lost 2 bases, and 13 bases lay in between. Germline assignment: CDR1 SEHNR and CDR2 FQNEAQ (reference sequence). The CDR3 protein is CASSPRQVQETQYF. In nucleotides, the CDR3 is TGTGCCAGCAGTCCTCGACAGGTTCAAGAGACCCAGTACTTC.

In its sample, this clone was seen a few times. For the CDR3, the DNA is TGTGCCAGCAGTGATTTTGGGCGGGAAAAACTGTTTTTT. Its translation: CASSDFGREKLFF. The chain combines TRBV6-1 with TRBJ1-4; D unclear. Trimming shortened V by 3 bases and J by 8 bases, and 10 bases separated the two germline ends. The germline V gene has CDR1 MNHNS and CDR2 SASEGT. The length of the CDR3 is 13 residues.

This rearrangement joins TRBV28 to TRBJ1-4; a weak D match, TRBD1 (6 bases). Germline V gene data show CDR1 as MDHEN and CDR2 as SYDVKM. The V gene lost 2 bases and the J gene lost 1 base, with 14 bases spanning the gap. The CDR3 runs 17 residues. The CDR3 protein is CASSLPRQGITNEKLFF. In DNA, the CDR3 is TGTGCCAGCAGTTTACCCCGGCAGGGGATAACTAATGAAAAACTGTTTTTT.

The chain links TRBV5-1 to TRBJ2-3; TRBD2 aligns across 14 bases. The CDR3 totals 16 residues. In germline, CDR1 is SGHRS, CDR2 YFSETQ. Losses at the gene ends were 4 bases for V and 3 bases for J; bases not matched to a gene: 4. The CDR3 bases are TGCGCCAGCAGCGCCGGGACTAGCGGGAGTACAGATACGCAGTATTTT. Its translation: CASSAGTSGSTDTQYF.

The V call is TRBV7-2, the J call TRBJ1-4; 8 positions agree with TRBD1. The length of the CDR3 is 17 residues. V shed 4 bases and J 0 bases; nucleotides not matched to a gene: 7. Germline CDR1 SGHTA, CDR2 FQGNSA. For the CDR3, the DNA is TGTGCCAGCAGCTCATTTGGACAGGGCGCAACTAATGAAAAACTGTTTTTT. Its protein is CASSSFGQGATNEKLFF.

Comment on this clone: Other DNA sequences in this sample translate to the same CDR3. Written as DNA, the CDR3 is TGCAGCGTTGGACTAGCGGGAGTCAATGAGCAGTTCTTC. This translates into CSVGLAGVNEQFF. The V call is TRBV29-1, the J call TRBJ2-1, with 12 bases aligning to TRBD2. This CDR3 is built from 13 residues. Unmatched junction bases numbered 1, after V lost 4 bases and J lost 6 bases. Germline V CDR1 and CDR2: SQVTM, ANQGSEA.

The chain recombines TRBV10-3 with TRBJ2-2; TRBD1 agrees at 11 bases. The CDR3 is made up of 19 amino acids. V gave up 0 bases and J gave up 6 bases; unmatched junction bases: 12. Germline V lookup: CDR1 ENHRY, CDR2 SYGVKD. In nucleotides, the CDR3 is TGTGCCATCAGTGAGTCAAGCGGCGGGACAGGGGGTATATCCGGGGAGCTGTTTTTT. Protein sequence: CAISESSGGTGGISGELFF.

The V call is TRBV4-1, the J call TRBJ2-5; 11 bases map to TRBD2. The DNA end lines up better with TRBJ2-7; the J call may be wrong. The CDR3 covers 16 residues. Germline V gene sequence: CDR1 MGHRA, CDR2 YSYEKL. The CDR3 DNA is TGCGCCAGCAGCCCTAGCGGGAGGTCTCGGGCCTACGAGCAGTACTTC. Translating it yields CASSPSGRSRAYEQYF.

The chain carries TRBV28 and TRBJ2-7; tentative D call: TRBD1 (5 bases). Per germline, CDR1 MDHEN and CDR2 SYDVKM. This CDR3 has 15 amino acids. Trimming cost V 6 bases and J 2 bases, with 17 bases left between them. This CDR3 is CASSSETVDPYEQYF. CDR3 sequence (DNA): TGTGCCAGCAGCTCTGAGACAGTGGATCCCTACGAGCAGTACTTC.

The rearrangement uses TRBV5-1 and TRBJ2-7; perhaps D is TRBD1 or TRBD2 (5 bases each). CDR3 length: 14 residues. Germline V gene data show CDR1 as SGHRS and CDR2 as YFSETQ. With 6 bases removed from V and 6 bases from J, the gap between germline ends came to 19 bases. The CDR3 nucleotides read TGCGCCAGCACCTCGGGGCCACCGTCTTTCGAGCAGTACTTC. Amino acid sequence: CASTSGPPSFEQYF.

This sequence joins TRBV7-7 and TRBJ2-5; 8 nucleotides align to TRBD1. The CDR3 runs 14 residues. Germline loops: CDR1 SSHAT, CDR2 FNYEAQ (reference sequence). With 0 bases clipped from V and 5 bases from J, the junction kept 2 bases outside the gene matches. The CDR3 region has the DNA TGTGCCAGCAGCTTAGCGACAGGGGAGGAGACCCAGTACTTC. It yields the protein CASSLATGEETQYF.

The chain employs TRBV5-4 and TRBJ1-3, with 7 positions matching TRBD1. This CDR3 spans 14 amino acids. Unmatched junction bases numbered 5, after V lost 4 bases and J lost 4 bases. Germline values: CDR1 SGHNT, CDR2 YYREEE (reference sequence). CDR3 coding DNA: TGTGCCAGCAGCCGACAGGGTTTAGGAAACACCATATATTTT. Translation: CASSRQGLGNTIYF. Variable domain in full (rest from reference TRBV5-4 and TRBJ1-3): ETGVTQSPTHLIKTRGQQVTLRCSSQSGHNTVSWYQQALGQGPQFIFQYYREEENGRGNFPPRFSGLQFPNYSSELNVNALELDDSALYLCASSRQGLGNTIYFGEGSWLTVV.

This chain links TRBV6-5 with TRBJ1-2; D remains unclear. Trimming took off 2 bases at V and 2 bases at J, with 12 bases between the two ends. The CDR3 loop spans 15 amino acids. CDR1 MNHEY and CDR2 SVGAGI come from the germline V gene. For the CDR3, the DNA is TGTGCCAGCAGTTACAGGTTCGGACCCAACTATGGCTACACCTTC. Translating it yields CASSYRFGPNYGYTF.

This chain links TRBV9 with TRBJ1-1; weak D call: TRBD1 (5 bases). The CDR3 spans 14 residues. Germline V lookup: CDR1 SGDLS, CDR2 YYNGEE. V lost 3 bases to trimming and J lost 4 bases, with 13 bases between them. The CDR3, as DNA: TGTGCCAGCAGCGGAGGTCTGGGGACCACTGAAGCTTTCTTT. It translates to CASSGGLGTTEAFF.

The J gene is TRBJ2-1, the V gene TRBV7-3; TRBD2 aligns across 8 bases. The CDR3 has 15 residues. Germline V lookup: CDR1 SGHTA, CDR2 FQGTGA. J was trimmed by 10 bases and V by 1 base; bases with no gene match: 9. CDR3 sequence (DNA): TGTGCCAGCAGCTTAAGTCTTGCGGGAGGCGCGGAGCAGTTCTTC. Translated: CASSLSLAGGAEQFF.

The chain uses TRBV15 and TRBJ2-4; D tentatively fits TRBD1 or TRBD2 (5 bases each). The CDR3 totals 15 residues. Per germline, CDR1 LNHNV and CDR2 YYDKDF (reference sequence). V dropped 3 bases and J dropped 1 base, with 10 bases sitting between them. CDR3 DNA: TGTGCCACCAGCAGGAGGGGCGCGGCCAAAAACATTCAGTACTTC. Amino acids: CATSRRGAAKNIQYF.

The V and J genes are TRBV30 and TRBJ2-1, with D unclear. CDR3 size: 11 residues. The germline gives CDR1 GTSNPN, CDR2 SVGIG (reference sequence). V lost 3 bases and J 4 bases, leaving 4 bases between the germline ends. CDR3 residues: CAWRRYNEQFF. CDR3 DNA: TGTGCCTGGAGGAGATACAATGAGCAGTTCTTC.

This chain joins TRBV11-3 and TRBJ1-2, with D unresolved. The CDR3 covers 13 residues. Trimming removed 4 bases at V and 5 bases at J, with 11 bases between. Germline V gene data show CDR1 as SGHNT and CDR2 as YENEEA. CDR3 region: CASSSTDGYGYTF. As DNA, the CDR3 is TGTGCCAGCAGCTCAACGGACGGTTATGGCTACACCTTC.

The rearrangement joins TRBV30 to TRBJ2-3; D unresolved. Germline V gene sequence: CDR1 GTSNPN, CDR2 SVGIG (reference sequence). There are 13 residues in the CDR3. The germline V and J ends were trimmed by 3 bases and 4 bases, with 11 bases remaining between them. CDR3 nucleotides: TGTGCCTGGAGATCTACCGTCCCAGATACGCAGTATTTT. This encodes CAWRSTVPDTQYF.

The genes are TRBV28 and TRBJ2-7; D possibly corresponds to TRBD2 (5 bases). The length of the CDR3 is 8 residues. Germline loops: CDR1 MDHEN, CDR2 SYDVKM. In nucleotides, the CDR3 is TGTGCCAGCGAGGGCCCGGGTGTC. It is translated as CASEGPGV.

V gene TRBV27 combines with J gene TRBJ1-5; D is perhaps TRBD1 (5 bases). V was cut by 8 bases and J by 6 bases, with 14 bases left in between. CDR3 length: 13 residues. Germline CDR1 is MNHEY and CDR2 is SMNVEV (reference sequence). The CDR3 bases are TGTGCCAGCCACCGGGTGGGGGGTCAGCCCCAGCATTTT. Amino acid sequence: CASHRVGGQPQHF.

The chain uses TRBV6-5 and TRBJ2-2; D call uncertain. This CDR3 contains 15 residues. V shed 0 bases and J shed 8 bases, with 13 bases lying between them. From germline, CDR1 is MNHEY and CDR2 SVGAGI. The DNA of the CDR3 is TGTGCCAGCAGTTACTCGATTCCCCAAGATGGGGAGCTGTTTTTT. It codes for CASSYSIPQDGELFF.

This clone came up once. The CDR3 region is CAWEGRYTQYF. CDR3 nucleotide sequence: TGTGCCTGGGAGGGCCGGTATACGCAGTATTTT. The V call is TRBV30, the J call TRBJ2-3; D is perhaps TRBD2 (5 bases). The CDR3 runs 11 residues. Between the trimmed V and J ends, which lost 5 bases and 7 bases, there was a span of 10 bases. The germline gives CDR1 GTSNPN, CDR2 SVGIG (reference sequence).

The CDR3 nucleotides are TGTGCCAGCAGTGCCGTTGGAAACACCATATATTTT. Its translation is CASSAVGNTIYF. The chain joins TRBV6-1 to TRBJ1-3; D ambiguous. The CDR3 loop spans 12 amino acids. Trimming removed 4 bases from V and 3 bases from J, with 4 bases in between. Germline assignment: CDR1 MNHNS and CDR2 SASEGT.

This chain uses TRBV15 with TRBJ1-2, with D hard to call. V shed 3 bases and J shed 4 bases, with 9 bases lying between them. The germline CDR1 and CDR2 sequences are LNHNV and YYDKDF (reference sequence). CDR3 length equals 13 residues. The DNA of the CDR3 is TGTGCCACCAGCAGGACCACGAGCTATGGCTACACCTTC. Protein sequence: CATSRTTSYGYTF. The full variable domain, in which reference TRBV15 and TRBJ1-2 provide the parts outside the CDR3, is DAMVIQNPRYQVTQFGKPVTLSCSQTLNHNVMYWYQQKSSQAPKLLFHYYDKDFNNEADTPDNFQSRRPNTSFCFLDIRSPGLGDTAMYLCATSRTTSYGYTFGSGTRLTVV.

This CDR3 is CASSGAGTTEGDIQYF. CDR3 DNA sequence: TGTGCCAGCAGCGGGGCCGGGACTACGGAGGGGGACATTCAGTACTTC. The chain carries TRBV2 and TRBJ2-4; tentatively, D is TRBD2 (7 bases). CDR3 size: 16 residues. Germline CDR1 and CDR2: SNHLY and FYNNEI. V was clipped by 6 bases and J by 8 bases, with 23 bases between them.

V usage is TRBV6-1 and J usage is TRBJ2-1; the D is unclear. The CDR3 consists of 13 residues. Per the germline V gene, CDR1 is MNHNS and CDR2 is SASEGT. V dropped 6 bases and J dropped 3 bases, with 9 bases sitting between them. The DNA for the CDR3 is TGTGCCAGCAGCCCGGGTATCTACAATGAGCAGTTCTTC. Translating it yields CASSPGIYNEQFF.

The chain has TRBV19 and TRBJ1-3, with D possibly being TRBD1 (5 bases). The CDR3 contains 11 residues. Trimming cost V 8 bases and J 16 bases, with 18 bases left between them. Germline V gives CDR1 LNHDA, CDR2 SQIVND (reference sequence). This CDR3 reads CASAEGRASYF. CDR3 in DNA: TGTGCCAGTGCTGAGGGCAGGGCGTCTTATTTT.

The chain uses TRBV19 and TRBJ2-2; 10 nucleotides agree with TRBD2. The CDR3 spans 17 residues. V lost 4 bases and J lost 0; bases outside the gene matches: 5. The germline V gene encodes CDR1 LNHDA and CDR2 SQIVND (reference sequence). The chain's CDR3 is CASSTPGLATNTGELFF. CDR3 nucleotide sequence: TGTGCCAGTAGTACCCCGGGACTAGCGACGAACACCGGGGAGCTGTTTTTT.

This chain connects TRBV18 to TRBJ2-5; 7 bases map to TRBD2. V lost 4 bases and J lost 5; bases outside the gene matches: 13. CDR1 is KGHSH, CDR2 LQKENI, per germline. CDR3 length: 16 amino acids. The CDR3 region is CASSQGRAMPGETQYF. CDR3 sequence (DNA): TGTGCCAGCTCACAGGGGAGGGCCATGCCGGGGGAGACCCAGTACTTC.

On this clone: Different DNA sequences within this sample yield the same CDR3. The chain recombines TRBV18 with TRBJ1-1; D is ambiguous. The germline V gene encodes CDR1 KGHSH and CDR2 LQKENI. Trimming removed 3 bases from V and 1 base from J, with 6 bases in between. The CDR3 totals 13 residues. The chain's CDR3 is CASSPSSNTEAFF. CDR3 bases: TGTGCCAGCTCACCCAGTTCGAACACTGAAGCTTTCTTT.

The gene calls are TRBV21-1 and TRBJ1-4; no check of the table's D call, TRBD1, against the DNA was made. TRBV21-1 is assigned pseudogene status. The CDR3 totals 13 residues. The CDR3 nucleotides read TGTGCCAGCAGCAGACAGGGGTTTGAAAAACTGTTTTTT. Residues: CASSRQGFEKLFF.